The T cell receptor beta chain under discussion was sequenced for a study of regulatory T cells in long-lasting Graves disease. Study results and caveats: Relative to new patients (approximately 1,000), persistent patients exhibited greater sharing of public clonotypes (about 3,000).

V was cut by 5 bases and J by 0 bases, with 13 bases left in between. The V gene's germline CDR1 is SEHNR and CDR2 FQNEAQ (reference sequence). The CDR3 length is 15 residues. Both iRepertoire HTBI primers and Arm-PCR of CDR3 regions were used to build the TCR beta libraries. TCRdb independently ran MiXCR on the multiplex PCR reads; one entry per CDR3 protein. The sample has 550,000 or so distinct CDR3 sequences, around 12% seen once. Stated time point: newly diagnosed GD, antithyroid drugs for less than 3 months. From RNA extracted from PBMCs, the TCR library was made. This clonotype was seen many times. Its antigen is currently unknown. These data were likewise used in another study, on T cells in Graves' hyperthyroidism and ophthalmopathy.

The chain has TRBV7-9 and TRBJ1-1; perhaps TRBD1 as D (6 bases). This clonotype was sampled from a woman aged 25-40 years with Graves disease. Material: peripheral blood mononuclear cells (PBMCs), obtained at new diagnosis, from a patient treated with antithyroid drugs. The CDR3 is CASSLTGQLNTEAFF. CDR3 DNA: TGTGCCAGCAGCCTGACCGGACAGTTGAACACTGAAGCTTTCTTT.